This T cell receptor (beta chain) was obtained from a study of PD-L1 blockade in urothelial cancer. As for the study in general: The authors examined blood 3 weeks (second dose) and 6 weeks after treatment start.

PCRs each included synthetic TCR analog templates spiked in. Only in-frame clones appear in the TCRdb table, and some are missing; sequencing was by immunoSEQ multiplex PCR. The sample lists 15,000 to 20,000 clones, about four fifths occurring once. General study findings and limits: Prediction of better survival came from below-median pretreatment blood TCR clonality.

As to this clone: Its antigen is not identified.

This CDR3 has 15 amino acids. V was pared by 1 base and J by 1 base, with 10 bases between. Germline V lookup: CDR1 LNHDA, CDR2 SQIVND (reference sequence). The sample's time point: peripheral blood 6 weeks after treatment start. The TCR originated in a man between 50 and 59 years old with urothelial cancer. V is TRBV19 and J is TRBJ2-5; D is perhaps TRBD2 (5 bases). The sequencing used PBMCs, collected around atezolizumab (anti-PD-L1) treatment. The CDR3 sequence: CASSIASGIQETQYF. In DNA form, the CDR3 reads TGTGCCAGTAGTATAGCGTCGGGAATCCAAGAGACCCAGTACTTC.